The following is a TCR beta chain sequence with its context. Antigen unknown. Trimming shortened V by 4 bases and J by 0 bases, and 7 bases separated the two germline ends. The CDR3 consists of 14 residues. Stated treatment: roughly 10-day PBMC culture with coronavirus spike peptide pools or control peptides (ViraFEST assay). The sample belongs to a study of vaccination and CD4 T cells after COVID-19. In the study overall: Participants were given two doses of BNT162b2 or mRNA-1273 vaccine. The study, taken as a whole, reports: Although the median of SARS-CoV-2-reactive clonotypes rose from around 20 to 38, the change was not significant.

Researchers used the Oncomine TCR Beta short-read assay to sequence DNA from cultured CD4+ T cells. TCRdb reprocessed the PCR reads with MiXCR, giving one entry per CDR3 protein. The table lists over 11,000 distinct CDR3 sequences, about 56% of them singletons. The source material was CD4+ T cells from blood, cultured in vitro, sampled before SARS-CoV-2 vaccination. This clonotype was obtained from a human donor who had recovered from COVID-19. The chain couples TRBV12-3 or TRBV12-4 to TRBJ1-5; D is unresolved. In DNA form, the CDR3 reads TGTGCCAGCAGTTCACTAAATAGCAATCAGCCCCAGCATTTT. Its protein product is CASSSLNSNQPQHF.